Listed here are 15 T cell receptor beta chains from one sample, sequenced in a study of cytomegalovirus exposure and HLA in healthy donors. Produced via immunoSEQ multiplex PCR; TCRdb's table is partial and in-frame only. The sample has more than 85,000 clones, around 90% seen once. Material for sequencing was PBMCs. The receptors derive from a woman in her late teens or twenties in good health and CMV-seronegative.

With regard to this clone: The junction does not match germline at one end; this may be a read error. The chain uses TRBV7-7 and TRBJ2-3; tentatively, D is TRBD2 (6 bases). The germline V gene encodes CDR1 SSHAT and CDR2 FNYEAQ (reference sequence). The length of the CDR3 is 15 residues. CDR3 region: CASSSSPGRPDTQYF. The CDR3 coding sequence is TGTGCTAGCAGCTCCTCGCCAGGGAGGCCAGATACGCAGTATTTT.

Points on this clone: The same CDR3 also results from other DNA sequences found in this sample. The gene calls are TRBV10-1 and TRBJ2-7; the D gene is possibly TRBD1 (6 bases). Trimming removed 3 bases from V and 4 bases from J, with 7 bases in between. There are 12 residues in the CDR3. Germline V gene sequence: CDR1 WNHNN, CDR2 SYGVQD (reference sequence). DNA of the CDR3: TGCGCCAGCAGTGAAGGGGGATACGAGCAGTACTTC. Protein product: CASSEGGYEQYF.

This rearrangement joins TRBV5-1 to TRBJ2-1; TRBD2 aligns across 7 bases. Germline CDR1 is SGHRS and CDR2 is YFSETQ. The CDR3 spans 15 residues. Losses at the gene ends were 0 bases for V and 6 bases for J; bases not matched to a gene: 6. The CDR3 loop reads CASSLDTSVRNEQFF. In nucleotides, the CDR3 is TGCGCCAGCAGCTTGGATACTAGCGTGCGCAATGAGCAGTTCTTC.

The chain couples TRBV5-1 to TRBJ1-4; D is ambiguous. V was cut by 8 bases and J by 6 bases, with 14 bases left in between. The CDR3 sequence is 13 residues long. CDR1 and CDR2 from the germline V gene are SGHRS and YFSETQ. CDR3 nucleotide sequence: TGCGCCAGTCACCGAACGGGTGATGAAAAACTGTTTTTT. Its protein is CASHRTGDEKLFF. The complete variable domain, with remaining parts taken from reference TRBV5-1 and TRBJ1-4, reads KAGVTQTPRYLIKTRGQQVTLSCSPISGHRSVSWYQQTPGQGLQFLFEYFSETQRNKGNFPGRFSGRQFSNSRSEMNVSTLELGDSALYLCASHRTGDEKLFFGSGTQLSVL.

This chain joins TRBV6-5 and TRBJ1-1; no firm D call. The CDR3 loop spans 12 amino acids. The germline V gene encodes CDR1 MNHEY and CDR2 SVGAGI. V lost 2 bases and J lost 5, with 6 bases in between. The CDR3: CASSYEGTEAFF. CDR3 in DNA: TGTGCCAGCAGTTACGAGGGAACTGAAGCTTTCTTT.

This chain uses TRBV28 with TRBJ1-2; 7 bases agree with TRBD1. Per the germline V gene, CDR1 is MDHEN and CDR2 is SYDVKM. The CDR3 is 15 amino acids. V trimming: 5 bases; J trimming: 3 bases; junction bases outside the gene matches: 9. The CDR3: CASSARQGRYYGYTF. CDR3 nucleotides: TGTGCCAGCAGTGCGCGACAGGGCAGATACTATGGCTACACCTTC.

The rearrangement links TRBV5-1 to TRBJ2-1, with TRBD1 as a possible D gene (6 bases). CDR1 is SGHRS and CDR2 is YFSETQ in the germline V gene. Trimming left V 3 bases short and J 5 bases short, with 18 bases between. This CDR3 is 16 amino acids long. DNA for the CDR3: TGCGCCAGCAGCTCCGCCTGGACAGCTCTGAACAATGAGCAGTTCTTC. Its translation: CASSSAWTALNNEQFF.

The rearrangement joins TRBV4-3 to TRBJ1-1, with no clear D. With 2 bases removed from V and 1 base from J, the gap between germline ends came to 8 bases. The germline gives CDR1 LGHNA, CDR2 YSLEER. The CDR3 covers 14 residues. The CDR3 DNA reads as TGCGCCAGCAGCCAAAACAGAAAGAACACTGAAGCTTTCTTT. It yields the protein CASSQNRKNTEAFF.

CDR3 nucleotides: TGTGCCAGCTCTGGGCTAGCGGAGGACTACGAGCAGTACTTC. Its translation: CASSGLAEDYEQYF. The V and J genes are TRBV19 and TRBJ2-7; 7 nucleotides align to TRBD2. The germline V gene encodes CDR1 LNHDA and CDR2 SQIVND (reference sequence). The CDR3 sequence is 14 residues long. The V gene end was trimmed by 9 bases and the J gene end by 3 bases; junction bases not matched to a gene: 11.

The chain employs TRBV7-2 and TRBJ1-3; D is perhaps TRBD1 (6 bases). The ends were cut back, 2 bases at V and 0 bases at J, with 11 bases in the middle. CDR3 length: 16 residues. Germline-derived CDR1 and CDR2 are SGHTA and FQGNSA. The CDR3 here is CASSLNQGSSGNTIYF. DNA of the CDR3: TGTGCCAGCAGCTTAAATCAGGGGTCCTCTGGAAACACCATATATTTT.

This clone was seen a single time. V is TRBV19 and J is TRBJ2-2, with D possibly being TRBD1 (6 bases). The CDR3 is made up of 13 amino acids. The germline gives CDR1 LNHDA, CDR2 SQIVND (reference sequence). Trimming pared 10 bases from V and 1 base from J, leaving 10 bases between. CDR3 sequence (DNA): TGTGCCATGCAGGACAGGAACACCGGGGAGCTGTTTTTT. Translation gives CAMQDRNTGELFF. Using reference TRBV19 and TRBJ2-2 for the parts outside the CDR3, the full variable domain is DGGITQSPKYLFRKEGQNVTLSCEQNLNHDAMYWYRQDPGQGLRLIYYSQIVNDFQKGDIAEGYSVSREKKESFPLTVTSAQKNPTAFYLCAMQDRNTGELFFGEGSRLTVL.

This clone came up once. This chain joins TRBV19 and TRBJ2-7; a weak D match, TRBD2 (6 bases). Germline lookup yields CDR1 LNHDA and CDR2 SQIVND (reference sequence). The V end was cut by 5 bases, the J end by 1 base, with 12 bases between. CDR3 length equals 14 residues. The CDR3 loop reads CASSPGDLSYEQYF. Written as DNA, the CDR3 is TGTGCCAGTAGTCCTGGGGACTTATCCTACGAGCAGTACTTC.

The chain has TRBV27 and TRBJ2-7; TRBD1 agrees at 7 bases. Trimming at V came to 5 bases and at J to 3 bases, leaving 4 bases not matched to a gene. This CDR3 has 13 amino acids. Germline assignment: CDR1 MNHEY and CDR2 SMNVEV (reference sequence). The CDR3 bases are TGTGCCAGCAGTCCCCACAGGGGCTACGAGCAGTACTTC. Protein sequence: CASSPHRGYEQYF.

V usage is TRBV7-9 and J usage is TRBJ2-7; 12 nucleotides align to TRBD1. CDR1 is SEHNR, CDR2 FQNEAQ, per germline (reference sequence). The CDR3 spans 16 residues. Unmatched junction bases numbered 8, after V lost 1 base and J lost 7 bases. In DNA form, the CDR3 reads TGTGCCAGCAGCTTAGGGGGGACAGGGGGCCCTTGGGAGCAGTACTTC. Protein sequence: CASSLGGTGGPWEQYF.

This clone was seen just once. CDR3 DNA: TGTGCCAGCAGCTCTCCAGGGGGCTTCCACGAGCAGTACTTC. Its translation is CASSSPGGFHEQYF. The chain uses TRBV5-4 and TRBJ2-7, with 8 bases fitting TRBD1. Trimming removed 3 bases from V and 5 bases from J; junction bases left unmatched: 7. Germline values: CDR1 SGHNT, CDR2 YYREEE (reference sequence). This CDR3 has 14 amino acids.